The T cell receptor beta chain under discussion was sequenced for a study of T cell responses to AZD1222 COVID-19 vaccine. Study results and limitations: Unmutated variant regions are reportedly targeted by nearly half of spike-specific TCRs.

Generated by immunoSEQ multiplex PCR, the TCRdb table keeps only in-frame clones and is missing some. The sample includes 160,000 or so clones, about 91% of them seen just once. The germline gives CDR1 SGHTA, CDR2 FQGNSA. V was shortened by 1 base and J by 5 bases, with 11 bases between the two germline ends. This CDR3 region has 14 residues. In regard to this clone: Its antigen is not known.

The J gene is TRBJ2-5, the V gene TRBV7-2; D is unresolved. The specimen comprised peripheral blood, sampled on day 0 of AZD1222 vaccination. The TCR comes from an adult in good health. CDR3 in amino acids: CASSLGKGSETQYF. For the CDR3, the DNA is TGTGCCAGCAGCTTAGGCAAGGGTTCGGAGACCCAGTACTTC.